This T cell receptor (beta chain) was observed in a study of cytomegalovirus exposure and HLA in healthy donors. Details on this clone: As yet, its antigen is unknown.

Findings and caveats of the study: Later analysis identified a missense DCLRE1C variant that was linked to TCR beta V- and J-gene trimming. Analyses of presence/absence relied on an assumption of roughly uniform sequencing depth across donors.

The PCR made use of 60 Vbeta and 13 Jbeta primers. In the study's own analysis: Approximately 80 million unique TCR beta chains, approximately 11 million of them shared, were counted by a later analysis. Assay used: immunoSEQ multiplex PCR; TCRdb lists only in-frame clones, some missing. V, J and clone size reflect that table, while D and trimming were determined from the DNA. The sample has 75,000 to 90,000 clones, 60% to 80% seen once. The sequenced sample consisted of PBMCs. This receptor was taken from a man aged 50 or older in good health and CMV-seronegative.

CDR3 coding DNA: TGTGCCAGCAGCCCCCGACTAGCGGGGGGTATGGTCGCAGATACGCAGTATTTT. Translation gives CASSPRLAGGMVADTQYF. The chain carries TRBV5-4 and TRBJ2-3, with TRBD2 matching over 13 bases. Germline-derived CDR1 and CDR2 are SGHNT and YYREEE (reference sequence). The junction had 12 bases not matched to a gene; V was cut back by 4 bases and J by 4 bases. This CDR3 has 18 residues.